These T cell receptor beta chains were read from a single sample in a study of blood T cell repertoires in COVID-19. Data came from immunoSEQ multiplex PCR; TCRdb stores just in-frame clones and leaves some out. The table includes 250,000 to 300,000 clones, about 87% detected once. The material sequenced was peripheral blood. The source is a woman between 50 and 59 years old with COVID-19, enrolled during active disease. The CDR3 runs from the conserved cysteine through the conserved F or W. A D gene is named only where the DNA matches it firmly. The size of a clone is reported for some rows only, either as once, few or many, or as a class for expanded clones.

. | TRBJ2-5 | TRBV3-1/TRBV3-2 | TRBD1 | TGTGCCAGCAGCCAACCACAGGGGGCGGGGAAAGAGACCCAGTACTTC | CASSQPQGAGKETQYF
once | TRBJ2-7 | TRBV5-4 | TRBD2 | TGTGCCAGCAGCCTGTCCGGGGGGATTGAGCAGTACTTC | CASSLSGGIEQYF
. | TRBJ2-3 | TRBV5-8 | TRBD1 | TGTGCCAGCAGCTCGGACAGGGGAACAGATACGCAGTATTTT | CASSSDRGTDTQYF
. | TRBJ1-2 | TRBV7-8 | . | TGTGCCAGCAGCTTAGAACGAGGGGAGGGTGGCTACACCTTC | CASSLERGEGGYTF
. | TRBJ2-3 | TRBV7-9 | TRBD1 | TGTGCCAGCAGCTTATACAGGGGCGCGTTAACAGATACGCAGTATTTT | CASSLYRGALTDTQYF
. | TRBJ1-1 | TRBV25-1 | . | TGTGCCAGCAGCGACAGTTTTGAAGCTTTCTTT | CASSDSFEAFF
. | TRBJ2-1 | TRBV27 | . | TGTGCCAGCAGTTTCAGGGCAGACTCCCATGAGCAGTTCTTC | CASSFRADSHEQFF
. | TRBJ1-5 | TRBV19 | TRBD1 | TGTGCCAGTAGTATTCCACCGGGGACAGGGTATGGGCTTAATCAGCCCCAGCATTTT | CASSIPPGTGYGLNQPQHF
. | TRBJ1-2 | TRBV27 | . | TGTGCCAGCAGTTTATCGCCTATGGGGGCGAATGGCTACACCTTC | CASSLSPMGANGYTF
. | TRBJ2-2 | TRBV7-9 | . | TGTGCCAGCACAGCTAGGATAGGTAGCGGATCCACCGGGGAGCTGTTTTTT | CASTARIGSGSTGELFF
. | TRBJ2-5 | TRBV6-5 | TRBD1 | TGTGCCAGCAGTTACTTTACAACAGGGGGAAAAGAGACCCAGTACTTC | CASSYFTTGGKETQYF
once | TRBJ2-1 | TRBV7-2 | TRBD2 | TGTGCCAGCAGCTTAGATAGCGGGTCCTACAATGAGCAGTTCTTC | CASSLDSGSYNEQFF
. | TRBJ1-5 | TRBV21-1 | . | TGTGCCAGCAGACAAGACAGGTTATATAGCAATCAGCCCCAGCATTTT | CASRQDRLYSNQPQHF
once | TRBJ2-7 | TRBV5-1 | TRBD1 | TGCGCCAGCAGCCCCGGGGACAGGGGAAACCACGAGCAGTACTTC | CASSPGDRGNHEQYF
. | TRBJ1-1 | TRBV3-1/TRBV3-2 | . | TGTGCCAGCAGCCAATTGGCTTCAGGGGCGCGTAAAGCTTTCTTT | CASSQLASGARKAFF
. | TRBJ2-3 | TRBV7-6 | TRBD1 | TGTGCCAGCAGCTCCGGGGACAGGGTATTCACAGATACGCAGTATTTT | CASSSGDRVFTDTQYF
. | TRBJ2-3 | TRBV10-3 | . | TGTGCCATCAGCTCGGACAAAAATACAGATACGCAGTATTTT | CAISSDKNTDTQYF
. | TRBJ2-3 | TRBV5-1 | TRBD2 | TGCGCCAGCAGCACAAATACCGGGACTAGCGGGAATACGCAGTATTTT | CASSTNTGTSGNTQYF
. | TRBJ2-2 | TRBV29-1 | . | TGCAGCGTCATAGCGGAATACGGGGAGCTGTTTTTT | CSVIAEYGELFF
. | TRBJ2-5 | TRBV5-4 | . | TGTGCCAGCAGCCCCCAAGGAGGGAGAAGAATCCAAGAGACCCAGTACTTC | CASSPQGGRRIQETQYF
. | TRBJ1-6 | TRBV5-1 | . | TGCGCCAGCAGCTTGAATCCCGGGGATTCACCCCTCCACTTT | CASSLNPGDSPLHF
. | TRBJ1-4 | TRBV6-1 | . | TGTGCCAGCAGTGAAACAGGGTATCGGGAAAAACTGTTTTTT | CASSETGYREKLFF
. | TRBJ2-5 | TRBV6-5 | TRBD2 | TGTGCCAGCAAGGGACTAGGGGCCCAAGAGACCCAGTACTTC | CASKGLGAQETQYF
once | TRBJ1-5 | TRBV7-2 | . | TGTGCCAGCAGTCTGGACGGACATAGCAATCAGCCCCAGCATTTT | CASSLDGHSNQPQHF
. | TRBJ1-4 | TRBV7-9 | TRBD1 | TGTGCCAGCAGCCCGGACAGGGTAGCCGGAAAACTGTTTTTT | CASSPDRVAGKLFF
. | TRBJ2-2 | TRBV18 | . | TGTGCCAGCTCACCACGGCAGGGGAGAAACACCGGGGAGCTGTTTTTT | CASSPRQGRNTGELFF
. | TRBJ2-7 | TRBV6-5 | TRBD1 | TGTGCCAGCAGTTACCTTCTGGGACAGGGGGTTTATGAGCAGTACTTC | CASSYLLGQGVYEQYF
. | TRBJ1-1 | TRBV11-2 | . | TGTGCCAGCAGCTTATCTCTGAACACTGAAGCTTTCTTT | CASSLSLNTEAFF
. | TRBJ2-5 | TRBV7-9 | . | TGTGCCAGCAGCCCTACGCGGCTAGTAGGAGAGACCCAGTACTTC | CASSPTRLVGETQYF
. | TRBJ1-2 | TRBV6-2/TRBV6-3 | . | TGTGCCAGCAGTTACCTCCGGGGGAACTATGGCTACACCTTC | CASSYLRGNYGYTF
few | TRBJ2-1 | TRBV5-1 | TRBD2 | TGCGCCAGCAGCACTAGCGGGAGCTCCTACAATGAGCAGTTCTTC | CASSTSGSSYNEQFF
. | TRBJ2-5 | TRBV13 | . | TGTGCCAGCAGCCCCAGAGGGGGGACCCAGTACTTC | CASSPRGGTQYF
. | TRBJ1-1 | TRBV6-5 | . | TGTGCCAGCAGTTTACCTATGCGGGACACTGAAGCTTTCTTT | CASSLPMRDTEAFF
. | TRBJ2-7 | TRBV30 | . | TGTGCCTGTTTTGACAGGTCCGAGCAGTACTTC | CACFDRSEQYF
. | TRBJ2-1 | TRBV18 | . | TGTGCCAGCTCACCACCGAATGAGGGTCGCAATGAGCAGTTCTTC | CASSPPNEGRNEQFF
. | TRBJ1-1 | TRBV7-2 | TRBD1 | TGTGCCAGCAGCGTTGACAGGGCGACTGAAGCTTTCTTT | CASSVDRATEAFF
. | TRBJ1-4 | TRBV2 | . | TGTGCCAGCATGAACGGGGCTAATGAAAAACTGTTTTTT | CASMNGANEKLFF
. | TRBJ1-6 | TRBV2 | TRBD1 | TGTGCCAGCGGGACAGAGAATAATTCACCCCTCCACTTT | CASGTENNSPLHF
. | TRBJ2-5 | TRBV6-5 | TRBD2 | TGTGCCACCAGACTAGCGGGAGGGCCCTCGGAGACCCAGTACTTC | CATRLAGGPSETQYF
few | TRBJ1-6 | TRBV25-1 | . | TGTGCCAGCAGAGAACAGGGTTCACCCCTCCACTTT | CASREQGSPLHF
. | TRBJ1-1 | TRBV24-1 | TRBD1 | TGTGCCACCAGTGATAACAGGGGGCTCGGGACTGAAGCTTTCTTT | CATSDNRGLGTEAFF
. | TRBJ1-2 | TRBV7-8 | . | TGTGCCAGCAGCTTAGGGGCCTATGGCTACACCTTC | CASSLGAYGYTF
. | TRBJ1-3 | TRBV6-2/TRBV6-3 | . | TGTGCCAGCAGTCTCCGAGCAGGGGATTATGGAAACACCATATATTTT | CASSLRAGDYGNTIYF
. | TRBJ1-1 | TRBV5-4 | TRBD1 | TGTGCCAGCAGCTCTCCGAGACAGGGGGCCGGGGCTGAAGCTTTCTTT | CASSSPRQGAGAEAFF
. | TRBJ1-5 | TRBV6-2/TRBV6-3 | . | TGTGCCAGCAGTTACTCGAGGGTCGATGTCAACAATCAGCCCCAGCATTTT | CASSYSRVDVNNQPQHF
. | TRBJ2-2 | TRBV5-4 | TRBD2 | TGTGCCAGCAGCAGGGGACTAGCGGGGGGCACCGGGGAGCTGTTTTTT | CASSRGLAGGTGELFF
. | TRBJ1-5 | TRBV4-2 | . | TGTGCCAGCAGCCAAGAGATGGGGGCTCAGCCCCAGCATTTT | CASSQEMGAQPQHF